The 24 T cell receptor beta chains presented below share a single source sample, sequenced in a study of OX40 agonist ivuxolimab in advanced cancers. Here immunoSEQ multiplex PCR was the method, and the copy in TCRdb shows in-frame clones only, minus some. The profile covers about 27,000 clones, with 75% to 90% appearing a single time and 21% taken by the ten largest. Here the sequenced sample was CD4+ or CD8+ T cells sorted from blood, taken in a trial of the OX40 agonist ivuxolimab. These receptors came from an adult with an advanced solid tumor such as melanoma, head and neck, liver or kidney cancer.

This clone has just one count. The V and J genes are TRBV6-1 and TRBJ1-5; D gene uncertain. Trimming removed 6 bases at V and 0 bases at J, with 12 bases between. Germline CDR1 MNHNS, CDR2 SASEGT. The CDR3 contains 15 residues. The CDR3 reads CASRRPGHSNQPQHF. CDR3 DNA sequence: TGTGCCAGCAGGAGACCGGGTCATAGCAATCAGCCCCAGCATTTT.

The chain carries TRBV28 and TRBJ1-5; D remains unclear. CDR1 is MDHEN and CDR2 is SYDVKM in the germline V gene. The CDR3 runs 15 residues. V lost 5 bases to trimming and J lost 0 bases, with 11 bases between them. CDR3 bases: TGTGCCAGCAGTATGGTCTACGATAGCAATCAGCCCCAGCATTTT. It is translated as CASSMVYDSNQPQHF. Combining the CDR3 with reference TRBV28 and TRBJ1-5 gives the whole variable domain DVKVTQSSRYLVKRTGEKVFLECVQDMDHENMFWYRQDPGLGLRLIYFSYDVKMKEKGDIPEGYSVSREKKERFSLILESASTNQTSMYLCASSMVYDSNQPQHFGDGTRLSIL.

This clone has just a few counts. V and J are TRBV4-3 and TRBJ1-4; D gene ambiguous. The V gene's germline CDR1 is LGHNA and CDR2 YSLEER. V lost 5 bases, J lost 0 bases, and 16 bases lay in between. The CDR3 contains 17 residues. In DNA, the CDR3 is TGCGCCAGCAGCTCTAGCCCCGGAGTCGCAACTAATGAAAAACTGTTTTTT. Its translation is CASSSSPGVATNEKLFF.

The CDR3 loop reads CASSSSPRTEQYF. The CDR3 DNA reads TGTGCCAGCAGCTCTAGCCCCAGGACCGAGCAGTACTTC. This chain links TRBV7-3 with TRBJ2-7; D possibly corresponds to TRBD2 (5 bases). This CDR3 region has 13 residues. V lost 4 bases, J lost 6 bases, and 13 bases lay in between. Germline lookup yields CDR1 SGHTA and CDR2 FQGTGA.

The CDR3 loop is CASSPRGEWAHVVQFF. For the CDR3, the DNA is TGTGCCAGCAGCCCCCGTGGGGAGTGGGCCCATGTGGTGCAGTTCTTC. The V and J genes are TRBV9 and TRBJ2-1; D is possibly TRBD2 (5 bases). The V gene's germline CDR1 is SGDLS and CDR2 YYNGEE. Trimming took 4 bases from V and 12 from J, leaving 26 bases between them. CDR3 length: 16 amino acids.

This CDR3 reads CASSPHRGQPNQPQHF. In DNA form, the CDR3 reads TGTGCCAGCAGCCCGCACAGGGGGCAACCCAATCAGCCCCAGCATTTT. The V and J genes are TRBV21-1 and TRBJ1-5; the table's D gene call, TRBD1, was not cross checked with the DNA. TRBV21-1 is a recognized pseudogene. CDR3 size: 16 residues.

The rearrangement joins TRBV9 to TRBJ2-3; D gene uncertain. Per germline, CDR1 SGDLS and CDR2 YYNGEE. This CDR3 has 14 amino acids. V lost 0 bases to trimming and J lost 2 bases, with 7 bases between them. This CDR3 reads CASSVVGDTDTQYF. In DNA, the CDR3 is TGTGCCAGCAGCGTAGTTGGGGACACAGATACGCAGTATTTT.

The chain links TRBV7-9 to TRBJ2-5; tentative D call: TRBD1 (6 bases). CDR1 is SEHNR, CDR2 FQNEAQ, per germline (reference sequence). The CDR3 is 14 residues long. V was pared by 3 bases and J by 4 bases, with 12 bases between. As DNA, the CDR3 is TGTGCCAGCAGCTTGCCCAGGGGACCAGAGACCCAGTACTTC. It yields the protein CASSLPRGPETQYF.

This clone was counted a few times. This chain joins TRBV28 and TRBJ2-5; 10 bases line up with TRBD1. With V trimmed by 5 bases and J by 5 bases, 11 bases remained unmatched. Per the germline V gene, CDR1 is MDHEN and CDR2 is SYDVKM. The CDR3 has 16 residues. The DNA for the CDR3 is TGTGCCAGCAGTCCCTTCGACAGGGGGCGAGGGGAGACCCAGTACTTC. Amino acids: CASSPFDRGRGETQYF.

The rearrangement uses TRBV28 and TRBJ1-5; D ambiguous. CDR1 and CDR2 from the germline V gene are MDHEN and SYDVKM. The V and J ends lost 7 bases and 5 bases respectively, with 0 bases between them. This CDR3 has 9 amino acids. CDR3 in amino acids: CASNQPQHF. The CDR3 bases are TGTGCCAGCAATCAGCCCCAGCATTTT. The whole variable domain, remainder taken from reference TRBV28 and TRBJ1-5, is DVKVTQSSRYLVKRTGEKVFLECVQDMDHENMFWYRQDPGLGLRLIYFSYDVKMKEKGDIPEGYSVSREKKERFSLILESASTNQTSMYLCASNQPQHFGDGTRLSIL.

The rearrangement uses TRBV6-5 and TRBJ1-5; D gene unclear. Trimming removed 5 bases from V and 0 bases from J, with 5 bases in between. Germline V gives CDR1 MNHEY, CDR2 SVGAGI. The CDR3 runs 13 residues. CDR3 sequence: CASSVNSNQPQHF. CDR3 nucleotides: TGTGCCAGCAGTGTCAATAGCAATCAGCCCCAGCATTTT.

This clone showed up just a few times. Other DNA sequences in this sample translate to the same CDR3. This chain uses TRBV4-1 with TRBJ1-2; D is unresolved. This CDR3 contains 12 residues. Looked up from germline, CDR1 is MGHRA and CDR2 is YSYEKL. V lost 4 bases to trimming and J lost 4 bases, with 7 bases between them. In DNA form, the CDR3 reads TGCGCCAGCAGCCCGTTTGGCTATGGCTACACCTTC. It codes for CASSPFGYGYTF.

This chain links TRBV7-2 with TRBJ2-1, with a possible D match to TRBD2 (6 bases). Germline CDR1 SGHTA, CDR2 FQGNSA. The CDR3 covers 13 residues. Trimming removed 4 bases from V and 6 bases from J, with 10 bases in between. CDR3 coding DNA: TGTGCCAGCAGCTGGCCGGGGGTCAATGAGCAGTTCTTC. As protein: CASSWPGVNEQFF.

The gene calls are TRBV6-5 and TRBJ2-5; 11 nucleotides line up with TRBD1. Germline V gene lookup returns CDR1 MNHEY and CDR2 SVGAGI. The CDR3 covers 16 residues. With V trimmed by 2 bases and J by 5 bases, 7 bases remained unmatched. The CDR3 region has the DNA TGTGCCAGCAGTTACGCGCCCGGGACAGGGGGGGAGACCCAGTACTTC. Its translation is CASSYAPGTGGETQYF.

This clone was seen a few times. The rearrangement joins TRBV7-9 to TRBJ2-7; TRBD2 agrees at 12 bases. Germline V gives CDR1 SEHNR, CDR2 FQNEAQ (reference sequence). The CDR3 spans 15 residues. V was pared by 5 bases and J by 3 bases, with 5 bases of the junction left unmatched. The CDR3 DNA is TGTGCCAGCAGCCCTAGCGGGGGGGACTACTACGAGCAGTACTTC. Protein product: CASSPSGGDYYEQYF. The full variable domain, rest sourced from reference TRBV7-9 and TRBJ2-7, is DTGVSQNPRHKITKRGQNVTFRCDPISEHNRLYWYRQTLGQGPEFLTYFQNEAQLEKSRLLSDRFSAERPKGSFSTLEIQRTEQGDSAMYLCASSPSGGDYYEQYFGPGTRLTVT.

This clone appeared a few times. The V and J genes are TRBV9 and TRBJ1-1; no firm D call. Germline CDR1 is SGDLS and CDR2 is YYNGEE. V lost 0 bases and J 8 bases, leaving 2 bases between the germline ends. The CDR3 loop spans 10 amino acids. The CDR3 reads CASSVAEAFF. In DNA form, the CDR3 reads TGTGCCAGCAGCGTAGCGGAAGCTTTCTTT.

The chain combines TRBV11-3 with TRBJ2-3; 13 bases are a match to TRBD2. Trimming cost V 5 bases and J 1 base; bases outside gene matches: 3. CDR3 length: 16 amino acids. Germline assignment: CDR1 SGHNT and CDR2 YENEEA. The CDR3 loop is CASSTGLAGGTDTQYF. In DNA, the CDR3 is TGTGCCAGCAGCACTGGACTAGCGGGGGGCACAGATACGCAGTATTTT.

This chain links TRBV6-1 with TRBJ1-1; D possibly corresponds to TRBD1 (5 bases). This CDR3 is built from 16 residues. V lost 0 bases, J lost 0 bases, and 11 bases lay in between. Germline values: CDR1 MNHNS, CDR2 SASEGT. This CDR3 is CASSEANWGLNTEAFF. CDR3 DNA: TGTGCCAGCAGTGAAGCTAATTGGGGACTGAACACTGAAGCTTTCTTT.

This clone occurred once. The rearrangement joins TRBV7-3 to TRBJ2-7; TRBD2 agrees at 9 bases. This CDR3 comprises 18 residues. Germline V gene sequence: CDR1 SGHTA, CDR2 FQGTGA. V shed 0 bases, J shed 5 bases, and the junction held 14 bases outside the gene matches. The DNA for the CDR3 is TGTGCCAGCAGCTTAACGTTTCGCCTAGCGGGGTATCACGACGAGCAGTACTTC. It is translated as CASSLTFRLAGYHDEQYF.

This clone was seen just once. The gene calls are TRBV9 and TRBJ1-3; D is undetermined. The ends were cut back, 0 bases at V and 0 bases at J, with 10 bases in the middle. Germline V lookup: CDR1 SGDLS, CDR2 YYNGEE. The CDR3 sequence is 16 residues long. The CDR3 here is CASSVAGGSSGNTIYF. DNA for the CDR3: TGTGCCAGCAGCGTAGCGGGCGGAAGCTCTGGAAACACCATATATTTT.

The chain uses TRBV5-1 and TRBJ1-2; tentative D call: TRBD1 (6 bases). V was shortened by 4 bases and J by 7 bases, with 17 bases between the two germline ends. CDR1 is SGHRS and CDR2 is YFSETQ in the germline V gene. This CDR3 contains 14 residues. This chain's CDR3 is CASSPSRGGFGYTF. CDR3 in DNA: TGCGCCAGCAGCCCCAGTAGGGGGGGCTTTGGCTACACCTTC. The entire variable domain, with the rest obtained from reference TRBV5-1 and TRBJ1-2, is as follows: KAGVTQTPRYLIKTRGQQVTLSCSPISGHRSVSWYQQTPGQGLQFLFEYFSETQRNKGNFPGRFSGRQFSNSRSEMNVSTLELGDSALYLCASSPSRGGFGYTFGSGTRLTVV.

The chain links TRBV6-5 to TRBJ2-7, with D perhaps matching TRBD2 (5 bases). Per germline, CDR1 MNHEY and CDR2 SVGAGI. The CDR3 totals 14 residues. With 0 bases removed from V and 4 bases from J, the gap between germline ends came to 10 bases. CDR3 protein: CASSYSKDWYEQYF. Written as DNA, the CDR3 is TGTGCCAGCAGTTACTCAAAGGACTGGTACGAGCAGTACTTC.

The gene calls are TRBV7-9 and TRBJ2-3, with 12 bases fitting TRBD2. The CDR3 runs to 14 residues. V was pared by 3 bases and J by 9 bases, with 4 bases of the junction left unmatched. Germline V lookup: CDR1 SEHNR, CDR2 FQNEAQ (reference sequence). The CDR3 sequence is CASSFGLAGSTQYF. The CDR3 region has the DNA TGTGCCAGCAGCTTCGGACTAGCGGGAAGCACGCAGTATTTT.

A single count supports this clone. CDR3 region: CASSLALGEANEKLFF. The CDR3 nucleotides are TGTGCCAGCAGCTTAGCGCTGGGAGAAGCTAATGAAAAACTGTTTTTT. The chain combines TRBV7-9 with TRBJ1-4; the D is unclear. The CDR3 spans 16 residues. The V and J ends lost 0 bases and 3 bases respectively, with 11 bases between them. The germline V gene encodes CDR1 SEHNR and CDR2 FQNEAQ (reference sequence). The full variable domain, its missing parts supplied by reference TRBV7-9 and TRBJ1-4, is DTGVSQNPRHKITKRGQNVTFRCDPISEHNRLYWYRQTLGQGPEFLTYFQNEAQLEKSRLLSDRFSAERPKGSFSTLEIQRTEQGDSAMYLCASSLALGEANEKLFFGSGTQLSVL.